Following are 28 T cell receptor beta chains from one sample sequenced in a study of T cell responses to AZD1222 COVID-19 vaccine. Method: immunoSEQ multiplex PCR; TCRdb's copy keeps in-frame clones and lacks some. The data contain fewer than 150,000 clones, around 87% of them singletons. Sequenced here: peripheral blood, sampled on day 0 of AZD1222 vaccination. The receptors shown here come from an adult in good health.

The chain is built from TRBV3-1 (or the pseudogene TRBV3-2) and TRBJ2-5; D unresolved. The CDR3 covers 14 residues. The V gene's germline CDR1 is LGHDT and CDR2 YNNKEL (reference sequence). Trimming removed 6 bases from V and 2 bases from J, with 13 bases in between. The CDR3 nucleotides are TGTGCCAGCAGTTTCCCGGCGAGACAAGAGACCCAGTACTTC. It encodes CASSFPARQETQYF.

The V gene is TRBV5-1, the J gene TRBJ1-2, with a tentative D call TRBD1 (5 bases). In germline, CDR1 is SGHRS, CDR2 YFSETQ. The CDR3 runs to 13 residues. Trimming shortened V by 4 bases and J by 9 bases, and 16 bases separated the two germline ends. CDR3 sequence (DNA): TGCGCCAGCAGCCCTGGCGGGGGTTTGAGCTACACCTTC. Amino acid sequence: CASSPGGGLSYTF.

The chain has TRBV7-2 and TRBJ2-3, with D perhaps TRBD1 (6 bases). The V gene lost 5 bases and the J gene lost 10 bases, with 22 bases spanning the gap. Germline-derived CDR1 and CDR2 are SGHTA and FQGNSA. The CDR3 contains 15 residues. Written as DNA, the CDR3 is TGTGCCAGCAGCCCCGGGACAACCGCGAACAGGCCGCAGTATTTT. Translating it yields CASSPGTTANRPQYF. The variable domain in full, with the rest retrieved from reference TRBV7-2 and TRBJ2-3, is GAGVSQSPSNKVTEKGKDVELRCDPISGHTALYWYRQSLGQGLEFLIYFQGNSAPDKSGLPSDRFSAERTGGSVSTLTIQRTQQEDSAVYLCASSPGTTANRPQYFGPGTRLTVL.

The J gene is TRBJ2-1, the V gene TRBV27; possible D gene TRBD2, 6 bases. V shed 3 bases and J shed 8 bases, with 14 bases lying between them. This CDR3 spans 14 amino acids. Germline lookup yields CDR1 MNHEY and CDR2 SMNVEV (reference sequence). The CDR3 reads CASSFSGAGYEQFF. The CDR3 DNA reads as TGTGCCAGCAGTTTCTCAGGCGCGGGGTATGAGCAGTTCTTC.

V usage is TRBV19 and J usage is TRBJ2-2, with TRBD1 matching over 10 bases. Germline CDR1 LNHDA, CDR2 SQIVND (reference sequence). This CDR3 comprises 16 residues. V lost 5 bases to trimming and J lost 7 bases; unmatched junction nucleotides: 10. In DNA form, the CDR3 reads TGTGCCAGTAGTTCCTCCGGGACAGGGGAAGGCGGGGAGCTGTTTTTT. The encoded protein is CASSSSGTGEGGELFF.

V is TRBV3-1 (or the pseudogene TRBV3-2) and J is TRBJ2-1, with a tentative D call TRBD2 (6 bases). V lost 5 bases, J lost 10 bases, and 18 bases lay in between. The V gene's germline CDR1 is LGHDT and CDR2 YNNKEL (reference sequence). This CDR3 contains 14 residues. The CDR3 protein is CASSSGLGVGEQFF. DNA for the CDR3: TGTGCCAGCAGCTCGGGACTTGGCGTCGGGGAGCAGTTCTTC.

Only one count was recorded for this clone. J is TRBJ2-1 and V is TRBV7-9, with 8 nucleotides matching TRBD2. CDR1 and CDR2 (germline): SEHNR, FQNEAQ (reference sequence). This CDR3 is 16 amino acids long. V shed 3 bases and J 6 bases; nucleotides not matched to a gene: 10. The CDR3 sequence: CASSFRGAGGSNEQFF. Here the CDR3 DNA reads TGTGCCAGCAGCTTTCGAGGGGCGGGGGGATCCAATGAGCAGTTCTTC.

The V call is TRBV28, the J call TRBJ1-3; D gene ambiguous. The CDR3 has 14 amino acids. Germline CDR1 and CDR2: MDHEN and SYDVKM. Trimming removed 6 bases from V and 2 bases from J, with 11 bases in between. The CDR3 loop reads CASSLDAAGNTIYF. The CDR3, as DNA: TGTGCCAGCAGCTTAGACGCCGCTGGAAACACCATATATTTT.

The V and J genes are TRBV6-2 or TRBV6-3 and TRBJ2-7, with TRBD2 matching over 8 bases. The CDR3 runs 15 residues. The V gene end was trimmed by 2 bases and the J gene end by 2 bases; junction bases not matched to a gene: 5. Looked up from germline, CDR1 is MNHEY and CDR2 is SVGEGT. CDR3 amino acids: CASSYGRGDPYEQYF. CDR3 bases: TGTGCCAGCAGTTACGGGCGGGGGGATCCCTACGAGCAGTACTTC.

The V and J genes are TRBV9 and TRBJ2-1, with D perhaps TRBD1 or TRBD2 (5 bases each). The CDR3 has 16 amino acids. V was cut by 5 bases and J by 1 base, with 16 bases left in between. CDR1 is SGDLS, CDR2 YYNGEE, per germline. This CDR3 reads CASSREGRGSYNEQFF. The CDR3 DNA follows: TGTGCCAGCAGTCGCGAGGGGCGCGGGTCCTACAATGAGCAGTTCTTC. The full variable domain, rest sourced from reference TRBV9 and TRBJ2-1, is DSGVTQTPKHLITATGQRVTLRCSPRSGDLSVYWYQQSLDQGLQFLIQYYNGEERAKGNILERFSAQQFPDLHSELNLSSLELGDSALYFCASSREGRGSYNEQFFGPGTRLTVL.

This clone has a single count. V gene TRBV2 combines with J gene TRBJ1-6; D is unclear. CDR3 length: 19 amino acids. Looked up from germline, CDR1 is SNHLY and CDR2 is FYNNEI. V was shortened by 6 bases and J by 2 bases, with 23 bases between the two germline ends. The CDR3 reads CASRGSQAPRPTYNSPLHF. For the CDR3, the DNA is TGTGCCAGCAGGGGCTCGCAGGCTCCGCGGCCCACCTATAATTCACCCCTCCACTTT.

CDR3 amino acids: CASIPSGEETQYF. Here the CDR3 DNA reads TGTGCCAGCATCCCGTCGGGGGAAGAGACCCAGTACTTC. The chain joins TRBV7-2 to TRBJ2-5, with a weak D call TRBD2 (6 bases). The CDR3 consists of 13 residues. V was shortened by 7 bases and J by 3 bases, with 12 bases between the two germline ends. Germline CDR1 is SGHTA and CDR2 is FQGNSA.

The CDR3 spells CASSEMAVRGYTF. The CDR3 DNA reads as TGTGCCAGCAGCGAGATGGCAGTAAGAGGCTACACCTTC. The chain recombines TRBV28 with TRBJ1-2, with D hard to call. CDR1 and CDR2 (germline): MDHEN, SYDVKM. With 6 bases removed from V and 8 bases from J, the gap between germline ends came to 16 bases. The CDR3 is 13 amino acids.

The CDR3 region is CASRKDRGGIYGYTF. The CDR3 DNA follows: TGTGCCAGCAGAAAGGACAGGGGCGGTATCTATGGCTACACCTTC. V and J are TRBV6-5 and TRBJ1-2; 9 bases align to TRBD1. The CDR3 is made up of 15 amino acids. The V gene end was trimmed by 6 bases and the J gene end by 4 bases; junction bases not matched to a gene: 9. From germline, CDR1 is MNHEY and CDR2 SVGAGI.

This clone was observed once. This sequence joins TRBV5-5 and TRBJ2-1; D may correspond to TRBD1 or TRBD2 (5 bases each). This CDR3 has 13 amino acids. V was pared by 7 bases and J by 9 bases, with 17 bases between. The germline gives CDR1 SGHKS, CDR2 YYEKEE (reference sequence). CDR3 loop: CASQVGTVGEQFF. CDR3 DNA: TGTGCCAGCCAAGTGGGGACGGTGGGTGAGCAGTTCTTC.

The gene calls are TRBV4-1 and TRBJ1-6, with a weak D call TRBD1 (5 bases). V was shortened by 6 bases and J by 5 bases, with 20 bases between the two germline ends. Germline-derived CDR1 and CDR2 are MGHRA and YSYEKL. The CDR3 totals 17 residues. Here the CDR3 DNA reads TGCGCCAGCAGACCGGGGGAGAGCCGGAACAATAATTCACCCCTCCACTTT. This translates into CASRPGESRNNNSPLHF.

The chain links TRBV28 to TRBJ2-1; 13 bases agree with TRBD2. The V and J ends lost 5 bases and 6 bases, in that order; junction bases with no gene match: 4. This CDR3 region has 15 residues. Germline-derived CDR1 and CDR2 are MDHEN and SYDVKM. CDR3 bases: TGTGCCAGCAGTACCCGACTAGCGGGGGGCAATGAGCAGTTCTTC. It is translated as CASSTRLAGGNEQFF. Full variable domain (remainder filled in from reference TRBV28 and TRBJ2-1): DVKVTQSSRYLVKRTGEKVFLECVQDMDHENMFWYRQDPGLGLRLIYFSYDVKMKEKGDIPEGYSVSREKKERFSLILESASTNQTSMYLCASSTRLAGGNEQFFGPGTRLTVL.

The genes are TRBV6-5 and TRBJ2-2; no definite D call. Germline values: CDR1 MNHEY, CDR2 SVGAGI. CDR3 length equals 15 residues. The germline V and J ends were trimmed by 2 bases and 2 bases, with 9 bases remaining between them. CDR3 loop: CASSYGLSNTGELFF. The CDR3 DNA reads as TGTGCCAGCAGTTACGGCCTGAGTAACACCGGGGAGCTGTTTTTT.

The chain couples TRBV7-2 to TRBJ2-5, with D possibly matching TRBD2 (5 bases). Trimming removed 1 base from V and 5 bases from J, with 11 bases in between. The CDR3 covers 14 residues. Germline CDR1 and CDR2: SGHTA and FQGNSA. The CDR3 coding sequence is TGTGCCAGCAGCTTAGGAGGGATTGGGGAGACCCAGTACTTC. Protein product: CASSLGGIGETQYF.

This clone has more than one count but fewer than ten. CDR3 coding DNA: TGTGCCAGCAGCTTAGTCGGGTCCTACGAGCAGTACTTC. Protein: CASSLVGSYEQYF. The chain joins TRBV13 to TRBJ2-7; D unresolved. This CDR3 region has 13 residues. Looked up from germline, CDR1 is PRHDT and CDR2 is FYEKMQ (reference sequence). Trimming pared 1 base from V and 1 base from J, leaving 5 bases between.

The J gene is TRBJ1-2, the V gene TRBV18; no definite D call. Germline CDR1 is KGHSH and CDR2 is LQKENI. The ends were cut back, 4 bases at V and 1 base at J, with 16 bases in the middle. This CDR3 comprises 16 residues. DNA for the CDR3: TGTGCCAGCTCACTAGAGAACCAAAGAGTTAACTATGGCTACACCTTC. This translates into CASSLENQRVNYGYTF.

The table lists this clone with a count of one. This sequence joins TRBV7-9 and TRBJ2-2; no clear D. Trimming removed 4 bases at V and 5 bases at J, with 8 bases between. CDR3 length: 13 residues. Germline V gene data show CDR1 as SEHNR and CDR2 as FQNEAQ (reference sequence). This chain's CDR3 is CASSSGGTGELFF. CDR3 DNA sequence: TGTGCCAGCAGCTCAGGCGGTACCGGGGAGCTGTTTTTT. Full variable domain (missing parts from reference TRBV7-9 and TRBJ2-2): DTGVSQNPRHKITKRGQNVTFRCDPISEHNRLYWYRQTLGQGPEFLTYFQNEAQLEKSRLLSDRFSAERPKGSFSTLEIQRTEQGDSAMYLCASSSGGTGELFFGEGSRLTVL.

CDR3 in amino acids: CATSRGQAVVDQPQHF. For the CDR3, the DNA is TGTGCCACCAGCAGAGGGCAGGCCGTTGTCGATCAGCCCCAGCATTTT. The chain is built from TRBV15 and TRBJ1-5; D uncertain. The length of the CDR3 is 16 residues. V was clipped by 1 base and J by 5 bases, with 15 bases between them. Germline V gene lookup returns CDR1 LNHNV and CDR2 YYDKDF (reference sequence).

The V call is TRBV7-9, the J call TRBJ2-3; D unresolved. The CDR3 length is 16 residues. V lost 1 base, J lost 0 bases, and 11 bases lay in between. Germline V gene data show CDR1 as SEHNR and CDR2 as FQNEAQ (reference sequence). The CDR3 is CASSLGAGKSTDTQYF. The CDR3 DNA is TGTGCCAGCAGCTTAGGAGCAGGTAAAAGCACAGATACGCAGTATTTT.

The gene calls are TRBV6-5 and TRBJ1-2; D perhaps matches TRBD1 (6 bases). Germline V CDR1 and CDR2: MNHEY, SVGAGI. V was shortened by 10 bases and J by 8 bases, with 20 bases between the two germline ends. The CDR3 covers 13 residues. In nucleotides, the CDR3 is TGTGCCATCCGGGACATGGTTTTGGACGGCTACACCTTC. Translation gives CAIRDMVLDGYTF.

This chain joins TRBV5-8 and TRBJ2-7; D is unclear. The CDR3 covers 10 residues. CDR1 is SGHTS and CDR2 is YDEGEE in the germline V gene. Trimming removed 1 base at V and 4 bases at J, with 0 bases between. The CDR3 DNA sequence: TGTGCCAGCAGCTTGTACGAGCAGTACTTC. Translated, it gives CASSLYEQYF.

This clone was found once. The J gene is TRBJ1-5, the V gene TRBV5-1; D is perhaps TRBD1 (5 bases). The V and J ends lost 0 bases and 7 bases respectively, with 14 bases between them. Germline CDR1 SGHRS, CDR2 YFSETQ. The CDR3 is made up of 15 amino acids. The CDR3 is CASSLAGGDRQPQHF. The CDR3, as DNA: TGCGCCAGCAGCTTGGCCGGAGGGGATCGGCAGCCCCAGCATTTT.

This rearrangement joins TRBV7-2 to TRBJ1-5; no firm D call. Germline CDR1 is SGHTA and CDR2 is FQGNSA. This CDR3 has 15 amino acids. Trimming cost V 4 bases and J 0 bases, with 10 bases left between them. CDR3 loop: CASSSVGNSNQPQHF. Here the CDR3 DNA reads TGTGCCAGCAGCTCAGTCGGGAATAGCAATCAGCCCCAGCATTTT.